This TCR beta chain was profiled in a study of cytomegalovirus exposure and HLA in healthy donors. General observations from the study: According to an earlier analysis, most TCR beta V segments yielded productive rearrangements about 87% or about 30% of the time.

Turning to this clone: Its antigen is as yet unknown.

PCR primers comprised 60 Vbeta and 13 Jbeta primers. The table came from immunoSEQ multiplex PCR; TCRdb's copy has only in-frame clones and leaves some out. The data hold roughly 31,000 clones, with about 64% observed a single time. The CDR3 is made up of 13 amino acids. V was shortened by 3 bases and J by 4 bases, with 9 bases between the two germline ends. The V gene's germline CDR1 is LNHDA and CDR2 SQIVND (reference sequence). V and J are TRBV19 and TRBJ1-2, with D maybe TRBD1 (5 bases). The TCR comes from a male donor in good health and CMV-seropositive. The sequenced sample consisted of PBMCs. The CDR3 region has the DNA TGTGCCAGTAGTATGCCCGGGGGCTATGGCTACACCTTC. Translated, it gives CASSMPGGYGYTF.